These 27 T cell receptor beta chains originate from one sample sequenced in a study of T-cell memory formation after mild COVID-19. TCRdb reprocessed the 5' RACE reads with MiXCR, giving one entry per CDR3 protein. This table holds fewer than 350,000 distinct CDR3 sequences, approximately 15% found once. The sequenced sample consisted of PBMCs or a T cell subset sorted from them (not recorded which). Receptors originate from a man between 18 and 35 years old who had mild COVID-19 (a few samples of this study predate the infection). Cell type and time point are not known.

This clonotype was seen a handful of times. The chain uses TRBV7-2 and TRBJ2-3; D ambiguous. Germline-derived CDR1 and CDR2 are SGHTA and FQGNSA. Trimming cost V 5 bases and J 1 base, with 16 bases left between them. This CDR3 is 16 amino acids long. The CDR3 DNA follows: TGTGCCAGCAGCCCCCGGACGGGTTTTCGCACAGATACGCAGTATTTT. It encodes CASSPRTGFRTDTQYF.

This clonotype came up many times. The V gene is TRBV5-1, the J gene TRBJ1-6, with 7 bases lining up with TRBD1. This CDR3 spans 17 amino acids. Germline CDR1 SGHRS, CDR2 YFSETQ. V trimming: 4 bases; J trimming: 7 bases; junction bases outside the gene matches: 14. CDR3 nucleotides: TGCGCCAGCAGCCCGAGAAAAGACGGACAGGTCAATTCACCCCTCCACTTT. It specifies CASSPRKDGQVNSPLHF.

The chain employs TRBV5-6 and TRBJ1-1, with TRBD1 matching over 9 bases. The CDR3 has 18 residues. Germline CDR1 reads SGHDT; CDR2 reads YYEEEE. V lost 4 bases and J lost 5; bases outside the gene matches: 18. The CDR3 is CASSPDYGTGSEGTEAFF. The DNA for the CDR3 is TGTGCCAGCAGCCCGGACTACGGGACAGGGTCAGAAGGAACTGAAGCTTTCTTT.

This chain uses TRBV11-2 with TRBJ2-3; 9 positions agree with TRBD2. The CDR3 covers 17 residues. J was trimmed by 2 bases and V by 1 base; bases with no gene match: 7. Germline V gene data show CDR1 as SGHAT and CDR2 as FQNNGV. CDR3 sequence (DNA): TGTGCCAGCAGCTTAGTAGGCCTAGCGGGGATCACAGATACGCAGTATTTT. Translating gives CASSLVGLAGITDTQYF.

The rearrangement links TRBV27 to TRBJ1-6; D gene unclear. This CDR3 is built from 13 residues. Germline lookup yields CDR1 MNHEY and CDR2 SMNVEV (reference sequence). Trimming removed 2 bases at V and 6 bases at J, with 5 bases between. The CDR3 reads CASSLAFNSPLHF. In DNA, the CDR3 is TGTGCCAGCAGTTTAGCCTTTAATTCACCCCTCCACTTT.

J is TRBJ2-3 and V is TRBV12-3 or TRBV12-4; weak D call: TRBD2 (5 bases). The CDR3 contains 13 residues. V was clipped by 6 bases and J by 13 bases, with 20 bases between them. This chain's CDR3 is CASSPRAGISEYF. CDR3 sequence (DNA): TGTGCCAGCAGCCCCCGAGCCGGGATTAGTGAGTATTTT.

This clonotype was found many times. The chain is built from TRBV6-6 and TRBJ2-1; the D is unclear. The CDR3 loop spans 14 amino acids. Germline CDR1 and CDR2: MNHNY and SVGAGI (reference sequence). The V end lost 6 bases, the J end lost 0 bases, and 9 bases lay between the germline ends. The CDR3 spells CASSLPGSYNEQFF. The DNA of the CDR3 is TGTGCCAGCAGCCTCCCGGGCTCCTACAATGAGCAGTTCTTC.

The sample holds a few counts of this clonotype. The CDR3 reads CASSHERPDRINTGELFF. DNA for the CDR3: TGCGCCAGCAGCCACGAAAGACCAGACAGGATAAACACCGGGGAGCTGTTTTTT. This rearrangement joins TRBV4-3 to TRBJ2-2, with D perhaps TRBD1 (6 bases). The CDR3 contains 18 residues. V was pared by 3 bases and J by 2 bases, with 19 bases between. Germline V CDR1 and CDR2: LGHNA, YSLEER.

This clonotype has just a few counts. The chain is built from TRBV29-1 and TRBJ1-1, with D hard to call. The CDR3 extends over 12 amino acids. V lost 4 bases to trimming and J lost 5 bases, with 11 bases between them. Germline CDR1 and CDR2: SQVTM and ANQGSEA. CDR3 residues: CSVAGTGTEAFF. The CDR3 DNA reads as TGCAGCGTTGCGGGCACTGGGACTGAAGCTTTCTTT.

This clonotype was seen a few times. V is TRBV29-1 and J is TRBJ1-2, with TRBD1 matching over 7 bases. The CDR3 has 13 residues. The ends lost 0 bases at V and 10 bases at J; junction bases unmatched: 8. Germline CDR1 reads SQVTM; CDR2 reads ANQGSEA. The CDR3 coding sequence is TGCAGCGTTGAAGATCGGCGGGACAGCTCCTACACCTTC. Translation gives CSVEDRRDSSYTF.

The chain carries TRBV4-1 and TRBJ2-5, with D hard to call. Germline CDR1 is MGHRA and CDR2 is YSYEKL. CDR3 length: 15 residues. V dropped 0 bases and J dropped 5 bases, with 13 bases sitting between them. The CDR3 nucleotides are TGCGCCAGCAGCCAAGATCTGAGCCACGCGGAGACCCAGTACTTC. This encodes CASSQDLSHAETQYF.

This clonotype was counted only a few times. V usage is TRBV27 and J usage is TRBJ2-7; 9 bases align to TRBD1. V shed 2 bases, J shed 3 bases, and the junction held 2 bases outside the gene matches. Germline V gene data show CDR1 as MNHEY and CDR2 as SMNVEV (reference sequence). CDR3 length equals 14 residues. CDR3 region: CASSLRQGVYEQYF. The CDR3 DNA follows: TGTGCCAGCAGTTTAAGACAGGGGGTCTACGAGCAGTACTTC.

The chain uses TRBV11-3 and TRBJ2-1; D ambiguous. V was pared by 5 bases and J by 4 bases, with 6 bases between. The CDR3 has 12 residues. Germline values: CDR1 SGHNT, CDR2 YENEEA. CDR3 region: CASSGDYNEQFF. CDR3 nucleotides: TGTGCCAGCAGCGGGGATTACAATGAGCAGTTCTTC.

This clonotype was seen more than once but under ten times. CDR3 amino acids: CASSSTGLWNTEAFF. The CDR3 nucleotides are TGTGCCAGCAGCTCGACAGGGTTATGGAACACTGAAGCTTTCTTT. The chain is built from TRBV6-6 and TRBJ1-1; 7 bases match TRBD1. Per germline, CDR1 MNHNY and CDR2 SVGAGI (reference sequence). V gave up 6 bases and J gave up 1 base; unmatched junction bases: 8. This CDR3 has 15 amino acids.

The chain combines TRBV18 with TRBJ2-7; D unresolved. The germline V gene encodes CDR1 KGHSH and CDR2 LQKENI. Trimming took off 0 bases at V and 1 base at J, with 7 bases between the two ends. The CDR3 spans 14 residues. The CDR3: CASSPPAGSYEQYF. Written as DNA, the CDR3 is TGTGCCAGCTCACCACCGGCAGGTTCCTACGAGCAGTACTTC.

This clonotype was observed a handful of times. The chain recombines TRBV29-1 with TRBJ1-1; weak D call: TRBD1 (6 bases). Germline V CDR1 and CDR2: SQVTM, ANQGSEA. The germline V and J ends were trimmed by 3 bases and 7 bases, with 9 bases remaining between them. CDR3 length equals 11 residues. The DNA for the CDR3 is TGCAGCGTTGAGAAACAGGGTGAAGCTTTCTTT. It encodes CSVEKQGEAFF.

This clonotype was observed a handful of times. The genes are TRBV7-2 and TRBJ2-2; 9 positions agree with TRBD1. With V trimmed by 1 base and J by 3 bases, 3 bases remained unmatched. The germline V gene encodes CDR1 SGHTA and CDR2 FQGNSA. There are 16 residues in the CDR3. CDR3 sequence reads: CASSLVRDRDTGELFF. The CDR3 bases are TGTGCCAGCAGCTTAGTTCGGGACAGGGACACCGGGGAGCTGTTTTTT.

This clonotype was counted many times. This chain connects TRBV4-1 to TRBJ2-7; TRBD2 agrees at 7 bases. The CDR3 is 15 residues long. CDR1 MGHRA and CDR2 YSYEKL come from the germline V gene. After removal of 2 bases from V and 4 bases from J, the junction contained 8 bases not matched to a gene. CDR3 protein: CASSQWWEGRYEQYF. CDR3 nucleotides: TGCGCCAGCAGCCAATGGTGGGAGGGTAGGTACGAGCAGTACTTC.

This chain connects TRBV5-1 to TRBJ2-1, with 11 bases matching TRBD2. Trimming cost V 3 bases and J 5 bases; bases outside gene matches: 1. Germline CDR1 is SGHRS and CDR2 is YFSETQ. The CDR3 spans 14 residues. CDR3 loop: CASSSTSGDNEQFF. CDR3 in DNA: TGCGCCAGCAGCTCGACTAGCGGGGACAATGAGCAGTTCTTC. Full variable domain (rest looked up from reference TRBV5-1 and TRBJ2-1): KAGVTQTPRYLIKTRGQQVTLSCSPISGHRSVSWYQQTPGQGLQFLFEYFSETQRNKGNFPGRFSGRQFSNSRSEMNVSTLELGDSALYLCASSSTSGDNEQFFGPGTRLTVL.

This clonotype has just a few counts. This chain uses TRBV7-8 with TRBJ2-1; TRBD1 or TRBD2 may be the D gene (5 bases each). CDR3 length equals 14 residues. Germline V gives CDR1 SGHVS, CDR2 FQNEAQ. Trimming left V 5 bases short and J 8 bases short, with 16 bases between. CDR3 DNA sequence: TGTGCCAGCAGCGATTGGGTTCGGGGCTATGAGCAGTTCTTC. Translating gives CASSDWVRGYEQFF.

This clonotype was recorded many times. This sequence joins TRBV5-1 and TRBJ2-7, with a weak D call TRBD2 (6 bases). Per germline, CDR1 SGHRS and CDR2 YFSETQ. Trimming shortened V by 0 bases and J by 2 bases, and 9 bases separated the two germline ends. CDR3 length: 14 amino acids. CDR3 nucleotides: TGCGCCAGCAGCTTGGCCGCGGGGACCTACGAGCAGTACTTC. Residues: CASSLAAGTYEQYF.

This clonotype was seen ten or more times. This chain uses TRBV10-3 with TRBJ2-2; D possibly uses TRBD1 or TRBD2 (5 bases each). The V end lost 6 bases, the J end lost 1 base, and 12 bases lay between the germline ends. This CDR3 spans 15 amino acids. The germline CDR1 and CDR2 sequences are ENHRY and SYGVKD. The CDR3 loop reads CAISPGTVNTGELFF. The CDR3 nucleotides read TGTGCCATCAGCCCCGGGACCGTGAACACCGGGGAGCTGTTTTTT.

As DNA, the CDR3 is TGTGCCAGCAGCGTAGGGAGCGGGAGTAGGGAGACCCAGTACTTC. Encoded protein: CASSVGSGSRETQYF. V is TRBV9 and J is TRBJ2-5; 8 bases agree with TRBD2. The CDR3 has 15 amino acids. Germline V gives CDR1 SGDLS, CDR2 YYNGEE. V was clipped by 0 bases and J by 5 bases; unmatched bases: 6. The whole variable domain, remainder taken from reference TRBV9 and TRBJ2-5, is DSGVTQTPKHLITATGQRVTLRCSPRSGDLSVYWYQQSLDQGLQFLIQYYNGEERAKGNILERFSAQQFPDLHSELNLSSLELGDSALYFCASSVGSGSRETQYFGPGTRLLVL.

The chain uses TRBV2 and TRBJ2-3; 7 bases match TRBD2. This CDR3 is 14 amino acids long. Germline CDR1 SNHLY, CDR2 FYNNEI. The trim removed 6 bases at V and 4 bases at J, leaving 7 bases unmatched. The CDR3: CASSSDTSADTQYF. Written as DNA, the CDR3 is TGTGCCAGCAGCTCCGATACTAGCGCAGATACGCAGTATTTT.

The CDR3 protein is CATSGSEASGDTIYF. The CDR3, as DNA: TGTGCCACCAGTGGTTCGGAGGCATCGGGTGACACCATATATTTT. The chain links TRBV24-1 to TRBJ1-3; no reliable D call. Trimming shortened V by 5 bases and J by 8 bases, and 18 bases separated the two germline ends. CDR3 size: 15 residues. Germline V gives CDR1 KGHDR, CDR2 SFDVKD.

CDR3 nucleotide sequence: TGTGCCAGCAGCACCCCCTCGAACACCGGGGAGCTGTTTTTT. This gives the protein CASSTPSNTGELFF. The rearrangement joins TRBV9 to TRBJ2-2; no reliable D call. This CDR3 spans 14 amino acids. The germline V gene has CDR1 SGDLS and CDR2 YYNGEE. Trimming left V 4 bases short and J 0 bases short, with 7 bases between.

This clonotype was counted many times. The J gene is TRBJ2-7, the V gene TRBV12-3 or TRBV12-4; TRBD2 matches 8 bases. The CDR3 has 14 amino acids. The J segment lost 2 bases and the V segment lost 6 bases, leaving 6 bases of the junction unmatched. The CDR3: CASSREGLAYEQYF. CDR3 DNA sequence: TGTGCCAGCAGCCGCGAGGGACTAGCCTACGAGCAGTACTTC.